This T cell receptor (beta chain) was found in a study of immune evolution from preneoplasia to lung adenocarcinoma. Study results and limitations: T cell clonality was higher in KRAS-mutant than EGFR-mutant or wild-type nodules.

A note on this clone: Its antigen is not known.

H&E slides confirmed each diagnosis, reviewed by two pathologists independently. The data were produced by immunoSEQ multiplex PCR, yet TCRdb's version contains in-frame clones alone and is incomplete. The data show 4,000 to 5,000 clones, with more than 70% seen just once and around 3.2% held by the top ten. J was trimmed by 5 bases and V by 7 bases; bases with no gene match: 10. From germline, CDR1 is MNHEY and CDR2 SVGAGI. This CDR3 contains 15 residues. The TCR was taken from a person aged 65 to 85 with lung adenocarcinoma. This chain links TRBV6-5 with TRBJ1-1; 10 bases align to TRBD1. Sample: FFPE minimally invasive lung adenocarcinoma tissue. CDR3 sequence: CASMDRQGARTEAFF. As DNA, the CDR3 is TGTGCCAGCATGGACCGACAGGGGGCGCGGACTGAAGCTTTCTTT.